These 21 T cell receptor beta chains originate from one sample sequenced in a study of cytomegalovirus exposure and HLA in healthy donors. The PCR had 60 Vbeta and 13 Jbeta primers. Sequenced by immunoSEQ multiplex PCR; TCRdb stores in-frame clones only, minus some. The sample includes hundreds of thousands of clones, around 76% of them seen just once. Sequencing was performed on PBMCs. These receptors were obtained from a man in his forties in good health and CMV-seropositive.

This clone was recorded only once. The chain has TRBV9 and TRBJ1-2, with TRBD1 matching over 9 bases. Germline CDR1 SGDLS, CDR2 YYNGEE. V lost 4 bases and J lost 4; bases outside the gene matches: 8. The CDR3 has 15 amino acids. CDR3 sequence reads: CASSPRTGASYGYTF. CDR3 coding DNA: TGTGCCAGCAGCCCGAGGACAGGGGCGTCCTATGGCTACACCTTC.

This chain uses TRBV6-1 with TRBJ2-7; maybe TRBD2 (6 bases). V lost 4 bases to trimming and J lost 5 bases, with 18 bases between them. Germline CDR1 and CDR2: MNHNS and SASEGT. The CDR3 sequence is 15 residues long. The CDR3 sequence is CASSGGAGRWNEQYF. The CDR3 region has the DNA TGTGCCAGCAGTGGCGGGGCAGGGAGATGGAACGAGCAGTACTTC.

The chain recombines TRBV2 with TRBJ1-4; tentatively, D is TRBD1 (5 bases). With 3 bases removed from V and 2 bases from J, the gap between germline ends came to 16 bases. CDR1 is SNHLY, CDR2 FYNNEI, per germline. CDR3 length equals 17 residues. As DNA, the CDR3 is TGTGCCAGCAGTGAGTGGGGCAGCTCCCTTACTAATGAAAAACTGTTTTTT. This codes for CASSEWGSSLTNEKLFF.

The table lists this clone with a few counts. The gene calls are TRBV18 and TRBJ1-1; D possibly corresponds to TRBD1 (5 bases). Germline-derived CDR1 and CDR2 are KGHSH and LQKENI. This CDR3 has 14 residues. V was shortened by 6 bases and J by 8 bases, with 19 bases between the two germline ends. The CDR3 sequence: CASSLTTTGGEAFF. DNA of the CDR3: TGTGCCAGCTCGCTTACAACCACGGGGGGAGAAGCTTTCTTT.

This clone turned up a few times. V is TRBV4-1 and J is TRBJ1-5; D is undetermined. The CDR3 length is 14 residues. The V gene lost 6 bases and the J gene lost 0 bases, with 9 bases spanning the gap. The germline V gene has CDR1 MGHRA and CDR2 YSYEKL. The CDR3 region is CASSRHFSNQPQHF. The DNA for the CDR3 is TGCGCCAGCAGTCGACACTTTAGCAATCAGCCCCAGCATTTT.

The CDR3 protein is CASSLGLARGGQETQYF. In DNA form, the CDR3 reads TGTGCCAGCAGCTTGGGACTAGCGCGAGGGGGCCAAGAGACCCAGTACTTC. V gene TRBV5-4 combines with J gene TRBJ2-5; 8 bases are a match to TRBD2. Germline trimming cut 0 bases from V and 1 base from J; bases unmatched to any gene: 8. Germline CDR1 and CDR2: SGHNT and YYREEE (reference sequence). The CDR3 is made up of 17 amino acids.

The V gene is TRBV5-4, the J gene TRBJ2-7, with TRBD2 matching over 11 bases. Germline V gives CDR1 SGHNT, CDR2 YYREEE (reference sequence). There are 15 residues in the CDR3. Trimming took 4 bases from V and 0 from J; bases not matched to a gene: 3. The CDR3 region is CASSALAGGSYEQYF. The CDR3 DNA follows: TGTGCCAGCAGCGCCCTAGCGGGAGGCTCCTACGAGCAGTACTTC.

This clone is a singleton in its sample. The V and J genes are TRBV27 and TRBJ2-7, with TRBD2 matching 14 bases. This CDR3 is built from 17 residues. Germline values: CDR1 MNHEY, CDR2 SMNVEV (reference sequence). The V gene end was trimmed by 5 bases and the J gene end by 2 bases; junction bases not matched to a gene: 8. The chain's CDR3 is CASSPRLAGGTPYEQYF. CDR3 coding DNA: TGTGCCAGCAGTCCCAGACTAGCGGGAGGGACCCCCTACGAGCAGTACTTC.

The rearrangement uses TRBV11-3 and TRBJ1-1, with D perhaps TRBD1 (5 bases). The CDR3 has 15 amino acids. CDR1 is SGHNT, CDR2 YENEEA, per germline. The V gene lost 5 bases and the J gene lost 0 bases, with 13 bases spanning the gap. Here the CDR3 reads CASSRGGGLNTEAFF. DNA for the CDR3: TGTGCCAGCAGCCGTGGGGGGGGTCTGAACACTGAAGCTTTCTTT.

The rearrangement links TRBV11-3 to TRBJ2-2; the match to TRBD1 covers 8 bases. Germline V lookup: CDR1 SGHNT, CDR2 YENEEA. J was trimmed by 6 bases and V by 5 bases; bases with no gene match: 8. The CDR3 sequence is 15 residues long. CDR3 sequence (DNA): TGTGCCAGCAGCCCCCGGGACAGGATCGCCGGGGAGCTGTTTTTT. This encodes CASSPRDRIAGELFF.

This clone appeared a single time. V usage is TRBV29-1 and J usage is TRBJ2-7; 13 bases match TRBD2. The J segment lost 4 bases and the V segment lost 6 bases, leaving 12 bases of the junction unmatched. This CDR3 is built from 16 residues. Germline V gene sequence: CDR1 SQVTM, CDR2 ANQGSEA. The CDR3 DNA reads as TGCAGCGTCGAGTTAGGACTAGCGGGAGTGGGTTACGAGCAGTACTTC. This codes for CSVELGLAGVGYEQYF.

This clone was counted between two and nine times. The rearrangement links TRBV29-1 to TRBJ2-5, with D tentatively TRBD1 (6 bases). V was shortened by 7 bases and J by 7 bases, with 19 bases between the two germline ends. CDR3 length equals 13 residues. CDR1 and CDR2 from the germline V gene are SQVTM and ANQGSEA. The CDR3 spells CSGFRDKKGTQYF. The CDR3 bases are TGCAGCGGCTTCCGGGACAAAAAGGGGACCCAGTACTTC.

The chain uses TRBV7-9 and TRBJ1-5; TRBD1 aligns across 7 bases. The V and J ends lost 5 bases and 2 bases, in that order; junction bases with no gene match: 9. This CDR3 contains 16 residues. Germline V CDR1 and CDR2: SEHNR, FQNEAQ (reference sequence). The CDR3 loop is CASSHIRGYGNQPQHF. CDR3 coding DNA: TGTGCCAGCAGCCATATCAGGGGGTACGGCAATCAGCCCCAGCATTTT.

The rearrangement joins TRBV14 to TRBJ2-7; 9 positions agree with TRBD1. V was pared by 5 bases and J by 5 bases, with 7 bases of the junction left unmatched. This CDR3 has 14 residues. CDR1 and CDR2 from the germline V gene are SGHDN and FVKESK. The CDR3 protein is CASSKGTGLHEQYF. The CDR3 DNA reads as TGTGCCAGCAGCAAAGGGACAGGGTTACACGAGCAGTACTTC. The full variable domain, completed using reference TRBV14 and TRBJ2-7, is EAGVTQFPSHSVIEKGQTVTLRCDPISGHDNLYWYRRVMGKEIKFLLHFVKESKQDESGMPNNRFLAERTGGTYSTLKVQPAELEDSGVYFCASSKGTGLHEQYFGPGTRLTVT.

V gene TRBV5-6 combines with J gene TRBJ1-1, with a tentative D call TRBD1 (5 bases). Trimming shortened V by 3 bases and J by 5 bases, and 11 bases separated the two germline ends. Germline-derived CDR1 and CDR2 are SGHDT and YYEEEE. The CDR3 loop spans 13 amino acids. DNA for the CDR3: TGTGCCAGCAGCTCCCCGGGGGGAACTGAAGCTTTCTTT. As protein: CASSSPGGTEAFF.

V and J are TRBV7-9 and TRBJ2-3, with 10 bases fitting TRBD2. CDR3 length: 18 residues. Germline trimming cut 3 bases from V and 1 base from J; bases unmatched to any gene: 10. From germline, CDR1 is SEHNR and CDR2 FQNEAQ (reference sequence). The CDR3 coding sequence is TGTGCCAGCAGCTTTTCCCGGGTAGCGGGAGGAGGCACAGATACGCAGTATTTT. Its translation: CASSFSRVAGGGTDTQYF.

The count of this clone is one. In the same sample, other DNA sequences code for this CDR3. This chain joins TRBV15 and TRBJ1-2; D is unresolved. CDR1 is LNHNV, CDR2 YYDKDF, per germline (reference sequence). CDR3 length: 12 residues. Trimming shortened V by 1 base and J by 3 bases, and 3 bases separated the two germline ends. CDR3 amino acids: CATSRADYGYTF. As DNA, the CDR3 is TGTGCCACCAGCAGAGCAGACTATGGCTACACCTTC. The full variable domain, completed using reference TRBV15 and TRBJ1-2, is DAMVIQNPRYQVTQFGKPVTLSCSQTLNHNVMYWYQQKSSQAPKLLFHYYDKDFNNEADTPDNFQSRRPNTSFCFLDIRSPGLGDTAMYLCATSRADYGYTFGSGTRLTVV.

The table lists this clone with a count of one. The rearrangement links TRBV11-2 to TRBJ2-3, with D possibly being TRBD1 (6 bases). The CDR3 is made up of 16 amino acids. Germline V lookup: CDR1 SGHAT, CDR2 FQNNGV. The V end lost 5 bases, the J end lost 0 bases, and 15 bases lay between the germline ends. CDR3 DNA sequence: TGTGCCAGCAGCCCGCGAGGGACATCTAGCACAGATACGCAGTATTTT. It yields the protein CASSPRGTSSTDTQYF. The whole variable domain, filled in from reference TRBV11-2 and TRBJ2-3, reads EAGVAQSPRYKIIEKRQSVAFWCNPISGHATLYWYQQILGQGPKLLIQFQNNGVVDDSQLPKDRFSAERLKGVDSTLKIQPAKLEDSAVYLCASSPRGTSSTDTQYFGPGTRLTVL.

The chain recombines TRBV29-1 with TRBJ1-2; D gene unclear. V was pared by 4 bases and J by 0 bases, with 12 bases between. The V gene's germline CDR1 is SQVTM and CDR2 ANQGSEA. There are 14 residues in the CDR3. The CDR3 sequence is CSVGEGLSNYGYTF. The CDR3 coding sequence is TGCAGCGTTGGGGAGGGCCTTTCTAACTATGGCTACACCTTC. Supplemented by reference TRBV29-1 and TRBJ1-2, the full variable domain reads SAVISQKPSRDICQRGTSLTIQCQVDSQVTMMFWYRQQPGQSLTLIATANQGSEATYESGFVIDKFPISRPNLTFSTLTVSNMSPEDSSIYLCSVGEGLSNYGYTFGSGTRLTVV.

The chain is built from TRBV2 and TRBJ2-1; 10 nucleotides align to TRBD2. CDR1 is SNHLY, CDR2 FYNNEI, per germline. Trimming took 1 base from V and 12 from J; bases not matched to a gene: 6. The CDR3 loop spans 14 amino acids. The CDR3 sequence: CASSEGASGRGQFF. The CDR3 DNA reads TGTGCCAGCAGTGAAGGGGCTAGCGGGAGAGGGCAGTTCTTC. Looking up the rest from reference TRBV2 and TRBJ2-1 gives the full variable domain: EPEVTQTPSHQVTQMGQEVILRCVPISNHLYFYWYRQILGQKVEFLVSFYNNEISEKSEIFDDQFSVERPDGSNFTLKIRSTKLEDSAMYFCASSEGASGRGQFFGPGTRLTVL.

The V and J genes are TRBV9 and TRBJ2-3; TRBD2 aligns across 8 bases. The CDR3 totals 15 residues. Looked up from germline, CDR1 is SGDLS and CDR2 is YYNGEE. V shed 0 bases, J shed 1 base, and the junction held 1 base outside the gene matches. DNA for the CDR3: TGTGCCAGCAGCGTAGCGGGAGGGGGCACAGATACGCAGTATTTT. Translation gives CASSVAGGGTDTQYF. The full variable domain, its missing parts supplied by reference TRBV9 and TRBJ2-3, is DSGVTQTPKHLITATGQRVTLRCSPRSGDLSVYWYQQSLDQGLQFLIQYYNGEERAKGNILERFSAQQFPDLHSELNLSSLELGDSALYFCASSVAGGGTDTQYFGPGTRLTVL.